Each of the 10 T cell receptor beta chains below was sequenced from the same sample in a study of CD8 T cells in Susac syndrome. Random hexamers were used to reverse transcribe the RNA input (0.5 to 1 ug). MiXCR, applied by TCRdb to the immunoSEQ multiplex PCR reads, yields one record per CDR3 protein. The sample contains some 99,000 distinct CDR3 sequences, about 96% of which appear only once. Sequences were obtained from CD4+ T cells from PBMCs. Every receptor here comes from a human donor in good health.

The DNA for the CDR3 is TGCAGCGTTGCCGACACTTCCTACGAGCAGTACTTC. Residues: CSVADTSYEQYF. The J gene is TRBJ2-7, the V gene TRBV29-1; D not certain. Trimming cost V 4 bases and J 1 base, with 8 bases left between them. Per germline, CDR1 SQVTM and CDR2 ANQGSEA. This CDR3 is 12 amino acids long.

The gene calls are TRBV2 and TRBJ2-3, with 9 bases matching TRBD2. Germline values: CDR1 SNHLY, CDR2 FYNNEI. The CDR3 sequence is 16 residues long. V was pared by 6 bases and J by 4 bases, with 11 bases of the junction left unmatched. The CDR3 is CASSLLAGTRADTQYF. DNA for the CDR3: TGTGCCAGCAGCCTCCTAGCGGGGACGAGAGCAGATACGCAGTATTTT.

The chain has TRBV2 and TRBJ2-7, with D hard to call. Trimming took 8 bases from V and 0 from J, leaving 14 bases between them. Germline V gene data show CDR1 as SNHLY and CDR2 as FYNNEI. The CDR3 runs 14 residues. The CDR3 DNA is TGTGCCAGCCGGCGGATAGGGAACTCCTACGAGCAGTACTTC. Residues: CASRRIGNSYEQYF.

This clonotype is a singleton in its sample. The chain is built from TRBV15 and TRBJ1-1; a possible D gene is TRBD1 (5 bases). Germline V CDR1 and CDR2: LNHNV, YYDKDF (reference sequence). The V end was cut by 5 bases, the J end by 1 base, with 11 bases between. CDR3 length: 14 amino acids. The CDR3 spells CATSSRQPNTEAFF. The CDR3, as DNA: TGTGCCACCAGCTCCCGACAGCCGAACACTGAAGCTTTCTTT.

This chain uses TRBV9 with TRBJ1-4; no reliable D call. Trimming removed 2 bases from V and 3 bases from J, with 8 bases in between. The CDR3 runs to 14 residues. Germline CDR1 SGDLS, CDR2 YYNGEE. Here the CDR3 DNA reads TGTGCCAGCAGCGTTGGATTTTCTAATGAAAAACTGTTTTTT. Translating it yields CASSVGFSNEKLFF.

The chain has TRBV20-1 and TRBJ2-2, with 7 bases fitting TRBD1. The CDR3 sequence is 13 residues long. CDR1 and CDR2 from the germline V gene are DFQATT and SNEGSKA (reference sequence). The trim removed 1 base at V and 6 bases at J, leaving 2 bases unmatched. The chain's CDR3 is CSARAQGSGELFF. CDR3 DNA sequence: TGCAGTGCTAGAGCACAGGGGTCCGGGGAGCTGTTTTTT.

This chain connects TRBV28 to TRBJ2-5; 8 positions match TRBD2. The CDR3 runs to 18 residues. In germline, CDR1 is MDHEN, CDR2 SYDVKM. The V and J ends lost 5 bases and 0 bases, in that order; junction bases with no gene match: 14. The CDR3 sequence is CASSATPLLAEHQETQYF. In DNA, the CDR3 is TGTGCCAGCAGTGCGACCCCTCTACTAGCGGAACACCAAGAGACCCAGTACTTC.

The V gene is TRBV15, the J gene TRBJ2-2; TRBD2 aligns across 12 bases. Trimming cost V 3 bases and J 5 bases; bases outside gene matches: 7. This CDR3 is built from 17 residues. Per germline, CDR1 LNHNV and CDR2 YYDKDF (reference sequence). This CDR3 is CATSSPWTSGITGELFF. CDR3 DNA: TGTGCCACCAGCAGCCCCTGGACTAGCGGGATTACCGGGGAGCTGTTTTTT.

The rearrangement links TRBV3-1 to TRBJ2-7, with 9 bases that match TRBD2. Unmatched junction bases numbered 6, after V lost 4 bases and J lost 5 bases. Per the germline V gene, CDR1 is LGHDT and CDR2 is YNNKEL (reference sequence). This CDR3 has 14 amino acids. The CDR3 loop is CASSRGGAAHEQYF. The CDR3, as DNA: TGTGCCAGCAGCCGCGGGGGGGCGGCCCACGAGCAGTACTTC.

V usage is TRBV12-3 or TRBV12-4 and J usage is TRBJ2-4; 7 nucleotides agree with TRBD2. This CDR3 is built from 15 residues. V was clipped by 3 bases and J by 6 bases; unmatched bases: 8. CDR3 region: CASSFGAGRGNIQYF. The CDR3 nucleotides are TGTGCCAGCAGTTTTGGAGCGGGGAGGGGAAACATTCAGTACTTC.